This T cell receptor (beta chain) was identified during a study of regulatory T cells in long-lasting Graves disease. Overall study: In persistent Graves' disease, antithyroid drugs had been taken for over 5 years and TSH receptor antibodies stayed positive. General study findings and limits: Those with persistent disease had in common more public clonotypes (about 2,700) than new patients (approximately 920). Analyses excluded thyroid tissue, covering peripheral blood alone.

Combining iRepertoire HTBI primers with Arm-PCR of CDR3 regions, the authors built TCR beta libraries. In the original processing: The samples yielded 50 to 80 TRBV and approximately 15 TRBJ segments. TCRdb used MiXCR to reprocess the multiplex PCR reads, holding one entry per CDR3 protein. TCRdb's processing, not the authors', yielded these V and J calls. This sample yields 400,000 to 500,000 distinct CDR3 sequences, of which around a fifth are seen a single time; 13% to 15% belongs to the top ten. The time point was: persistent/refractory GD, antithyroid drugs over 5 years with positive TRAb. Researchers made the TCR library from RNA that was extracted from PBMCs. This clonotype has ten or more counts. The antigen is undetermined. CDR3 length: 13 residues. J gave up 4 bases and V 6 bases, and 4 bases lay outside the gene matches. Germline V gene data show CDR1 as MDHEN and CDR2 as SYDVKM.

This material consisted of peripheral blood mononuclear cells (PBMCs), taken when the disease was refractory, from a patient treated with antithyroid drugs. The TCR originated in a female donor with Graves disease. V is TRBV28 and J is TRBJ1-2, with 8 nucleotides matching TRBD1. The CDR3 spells CASRTGTGYGYTF. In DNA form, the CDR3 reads TGTGCCAGCAGAACCGGGACAGGCTATGGCTACACCTTC.